The rows below give T cell receptor beta chains drawn from one sample of a study of early T cells in non-severe SARS-CoV-2 infection. One entry per CDR3 protein results from TCRdb running MiXCR on the 5' RACE reads. The sample has some 40,000 distinct CDR3 sequences, 3.5% to 5% seen once; the top ten hold around 16%. Sequenced material: whole blood. These receptors were taken from an adult who was a healthcare worker with PCR-confirmed SARS-CoV-2 infection or an uninfected control (not recorded which). Each CDR3 is given with its conserved first and last residue. The order of the fields is clone size, V gene, CDR3 protein. Clone size appears in some rows only: once, few, many, or a class for an expanded clone.

clone size: many; V gene: TRBV7-9; CDR3 protein: CASSLGTNEQFF
clone size: many; V gene: TRBV5-6; CDR3 protein: CASSLGGFSGANVLTF
clone size: many; V gene: TRBV30; CDR3 protein: CAWSRDRGHEQFF
clone size: -; V gene: TRBV3-1; CDR3 protein: CASSRGTGEQYF
clone size: many; V gene: TRBV12-3/TRBV12-4; CDR3 protein: CASSSSSGANVLTF
clone size: -; V gene: TRBV20-1; CDR3 protein: CSASNTEAFF
clone size: many; V gene: TRBV7-6; CDR3 protein: CASSPSGLSYNEQFF
clone size: -; V gene: TRBV19; CDR3 protein: CASSISDNEQFF
clone size: many; V gene: TRBV7-9; CDR3 protein: CASSPGLAGSDTQYF
clone size: many; V gene: TRBV3-1; CDR3 protein: CASSRRTGPETQYF
clone size: many; V gene: TRBV18; CDR3 protein: CASSLTPGQRVYEQYF
clone size: many; V gene: TRBV3-1; CDR3 protein: CASSQGGLAGTSMGEFF
clone size: medium-sized; V gene: TRBV7-9; CDR3 protein: CASSLAPRFAPHNEQFF
clone size: few; V gene: TRBV7-9; CDR3 protein: CASSQGGESYEQYF
clone size: many; V gene: TRBV9; CDR3 protein: CASSVVSIIGSYEQYF
clone size: many; V gene: TRBV5-1; CDR3 protein: CASSLAGRRLNTEAFF
clone size: many; V gene: TRBV9; CDR3 protein: CASSAGGVDNEQFF
clone size: -; V gene: TRBV7-9; CDR3 protein: CASSWGQGNAEAFF
clone size: many; V gene: TRBV20-1; CDR3 protein: CSARGQGWGHSPLHF
clone size: many; V gene: TRBV7-2; CDR3 protein: CASSSGRLSYEQYF
clone size: many; V gene: TRBV18; CDR3 protein: CASSPENTEAFF
clone size: few; V gene: TRBV30; CDR3 protein: CAWISAYEQYF
clone size: many; V gene: TRBV11-2; CDR3 protein: CASSSPKGASFF
clone size: few; V gene: TRBV3-1; CDR3 protein: CASSGGRGTDTQYF
clone size: -; V gene: TRBV5-1; CDR3 protein: CASSLDGETYGYTF
clone size: large; V gene: TRBV5-6; CDR3 protein: CASSPRGVTEAFF
clone size: many; V gene: TRBV5-5; CDR3 protein: CASSFGLGSYNEQFF
clone size: many; V gene: TRBV15; CDR3 protein: CATSRAPTVNEKLFF
clone size: few; V gene: TRBV13; CDR3 protein: CASSYTSRDTQYF
clone size: many; V gene: TRBV3-1; CDR3 protein: CASSQRTSGEQYF
clone size: many; V gene: TRBV7-9; CDR3 protein: CASSPQENYGYTF
clone size: many; V gene: TRBV12-3/TRBV12-4; CDR3 protein: CASRLGQRNTEAFF
clone size: many; V gene: TRBV14; CDR3 protein: CASSWGPKNSPLHF